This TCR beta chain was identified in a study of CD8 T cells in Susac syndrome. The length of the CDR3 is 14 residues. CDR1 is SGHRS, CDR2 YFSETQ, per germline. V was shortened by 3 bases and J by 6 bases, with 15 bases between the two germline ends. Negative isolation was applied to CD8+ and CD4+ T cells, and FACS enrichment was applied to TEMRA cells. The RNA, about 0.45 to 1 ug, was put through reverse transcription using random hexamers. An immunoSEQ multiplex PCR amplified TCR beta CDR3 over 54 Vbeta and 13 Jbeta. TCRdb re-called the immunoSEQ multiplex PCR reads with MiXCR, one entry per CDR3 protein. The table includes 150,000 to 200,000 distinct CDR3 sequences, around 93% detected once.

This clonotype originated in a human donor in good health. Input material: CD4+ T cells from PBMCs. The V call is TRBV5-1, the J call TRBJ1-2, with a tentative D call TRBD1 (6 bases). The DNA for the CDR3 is TGCGCCAGCAGCTCTCAGGGGCAGAGGGATGGCTACACCTTC. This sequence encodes CASSSQGQRDGYTF.